What follows are 31 T cell receptor beta chains derived from one specimen sequenced in a study of cytomegalovirus exposure and HLA in healthy donors. The PCR made use of 60 Vbeta and 13 Jbeta primers. Data came from immunoSEQ multiplex PCR; TCRdb stores just in-frame clones and leaves some out. The data contain under 170,000 clones, approximately 60% of them singletons. Sequencing was done on a sample of PBMCs. The receptor source for this set is a woman between 55 and 75 years old in good health and CMV-seropositive.

The chain joins TRBV30 to TRBJ1-5; possible D gene TRBD1, 5 bases. V was pared by 0 bases and J by 1 base, with 10 bases between. CDR1 is GTSNPN, CDR2 SVGIG, per germline (reference sequence). The CDR3 has 15 amino acids. CDR3 nucleotides: TGTGCCTGGAGTGTTGGAGGGGCGAGCAATCAGCCCCAGCATTTT. It translates to CAWSVGGASNQPQHF.

The chain joins TRBV19 to TRBJ1-3; 8 bases are a match to TRBD1. After removal of 6 bases from V and 2 bases from J, the junction contained 3 bases not matched to a gene. CDR3 length: 14 residues. Germline V lookup: CDR1 LNHDA, CDR2 SQIVND (reference sequence). Here the CDR3 reads CASRRTGTGNTIYF. The DNA of the CDR3 is TGTGCCAGTAGACGGACAGGGACTGGAAACACCATATATTTT.

The gene calls are TRBV7-2 and TRBJ2-7; TRBD1 agrees at 8 bases. Germline V gene lookup returns CDR1 SGHTA and CDR2 FQGNSA. CDR3 length equals 14 residues. V was pared by 5 bases and J by 7 bases, with 10 bases of the junction left unmatched. In DNA form, the CDR3 reads TGTGCCAGCAGCGACGGACAGGGATCTACTGAGCAGTACTTC. Amino acids: CASSDGQGSTEQYF.

The chain uses TRBV27 and TRBJ1-2, with 8 nucleotides matching TRBD1. The CDR3 length is 15 residues. Trimming at V came to 5 bases and at J to 3 bases, leaving 8 bases not matched to a gene. Germline CDR1 MNHEY, CDR2 SMNVEV (reference sequence). DNA of the CDR3: TGTGCCAGCAGTCTCGGACAGGGCCTGGACTATGGCTACACCTTC. It is translated as CASSLGQGLDYGYTF.

A few counts support this clone. The DNA for the CDR3 is TGTGCCAGCAAAGAGGGCGAAACTGAAGCTTTCTTT. Protein sequence: CASKEGETEAFF. The V call is TRBV6-6, the J call TRBJ1-1; no clear D gene. The CDR3 covers 12 residues. Germline V CDR1 and CDR2: MNHNY, SVGAGI (reference sequence). Deletions cut 7 bases from V and 5 bases from J, with 11 bases between.

This clone was recorded a few times. The rearrangement joins TRBV6-4 to TRBJ2-7; 9 nucleotides align to TRBD2. CDR3 size: 20 residues. J gave up 3 bases and V 4 bases, and 22 bases lay outside the gene matches. The germline gives CDR1 MRHNA, CDR2 SNTAGT. The DNA of the CDR3 is TGTGCCAGCAGTGCAGGGACAAGATCGGGACTAGCAGAAGGAGGCTACGAGCAGTACTTC. Its translation: CASSAGTRSGLAEGGYEQYF.

This clone was counted once. V usage is TRBV5-4 and J usage is TRBJ2-2, with 12 nucleotides matching TRBD1. V dropped 5 bases and J dropped 3; count of bases not matched to a gene: 2. Germline CDR1 reads SGHNT; CDR2 reads YYREEE (reference sequence). The CDR3 is 15 residues long. CDR3 DNA: TGTGCCAGCAGGGGGACAGGGGGCGACACCGGGGAGCTGTTTTTT. Translation: CASRGTGGDTGELFF.

This clone was found a few times. V gene TRBV9 combines with J gene TRBJ2-5; TRBD1 is a possible D gene (5 bases). The germline V gene encodes CDR1 SGDLS and CDR2 YYNGEE. Between the trimmed V and J ends, which lost 4 bases and 3 bases, there was a span of 22 bases. This CDR3 has 17 residues. The CDR3 is CASSPRGRELVKETQYF. The CDR3, as DNA: TGTGCCAGCAGCCCAAGGGGTAGGGAATTAGTGAAAGAGACCCAGTACTTC.

This chain uses TRBV7-2 with TRBJ2-1; 8 positions match TRBD2. Germline lookup yields CDR1 SGHTA and CDR2 FQGNSA. The CDR3 covers 17 residues. The J segment lost 9 bases and the V segment lost 0 bases, leaving 13 bases of the junction unmatched. This CDR3 reads CASSLASGTTIGGEQFF. The CDR3 region has the DNA TGTGCCAGCAGCTTAGCTAGCGGGACCACCATCGGGGGTGAGCAGTTCTTC.

CDR3 sequence: CASSEGQQVYGYTF. The CDR3 nucleotides are TGTGCCAGCAGCGAGGGACAGCAGGTCTATGGCTACACCTTC. The chain is built from TRBV7-8 and TRBJ1-2; 7 bases fit TRBD1. The V gene end was trimmed by 5 bases and the J gene end by 4 bases; junction bases not matched to a gene: 7. The CDR3 runs 14 residues. Germline V lookup: CDR1 SGHVS, CDR2 FQNEAQ.

The rearrangement joins TRBV6-6 to TRBJ2-5; 7 nucleotides line up with TRBD1. V trimming: 2 bases; J trimming: 1 base; junction bases outside the gene matches: 7. Germline V lookup: CDR1 MNHNY, CDR2 SVGAGI (reference sequence). The CDR3 runs 16 residues. CDR3 in DNA: TGTGCCAGCAGTTACACAGGGTCAGGGGGCCAAGAGACCCAGTACTTC. Protein: CASSYTGSGGQETQYF.

The rearrangement joins TRBV28 to TRBJ2-1, with TRBD1 matching over 9 bases. V lost 3 bases to trimming and J lost 4 bases; unmatched junction nucleotides: 4. Germline V gene lookup returns CDR1 MDHEN and CDR2 SYDVKM. The CDR3 sequence is 15 residues long. CDR3 sequence: CASSLWDREYNEQFF. CDR3 nucleotides: TGTGCCAGCAGTTTGTGGGACAGGGAGTACAATGAGCAGTTCTTC.

V gene TRBV7-2 combines with J gene TRBJ2-7; 7 nucleotides agree with TRBD1. Germline V gives CDR1 SGHTA, CDR2 FQGNSA. Unmatched junction bases numbered 7, after V lost 8 bases and J lost 0 bases. CDR3 length: 14 residues. CDR3 DNA: TGTGCCAGCGGAGACAGGGACCTCTCCTACGAGCAGTACTTC. This encodes CASGDRDLSYEQYF.

The chain combines TRBV5-6 with TRBJ2-1, with D possibly matching TRBD1 (6 bases). V was trimmed by 4 bases and J by 3 bases, leaving 20 bases between them. The CDR3 has 17 amino acids. CDR1 is SGHDT and CDR2 is YYEEEE in the germline V gene. The chain's CDR3 is CASSSRRRDIHYNEQFF. CDR3 DNA: TGTGCCAGCAGCAGCCGTCGACGGGACATTCACTACAATGAGCAGTTCTTC. The variable domain in full, with the rest retrieved from reference TRBV5-6 and TRBJ2-1, is DAGVTQSPTHLIKTRGQQVTLRCSPKSGHDTVSWYQQALGQGPQFIFQYYEEEERQRGNFPDRFSGHQFPNYSSELNVNALLLGDSALYLCASSSRRRDIHYNEQFFGPGTRLTVL.

The chain carries TRBV4-2 and TRBJ2-3; 7 nucleotides align to TRBD2. This CDR3 region has 15 residues. In germline, CDR1 is LGHNA, CDR2 YNFKEQ. Unmatched junction bases numbered 5, after V lost 1 base and J lost 4 bases. The CDR3 is CASSQGAGVADTQYF. The CDR3 DNA reads TGTGCCAGCAGCCAAGGGGCGGGAGTCGCAGATACGCAGTATTTT.

This clone was found once. The genes are TRBV9 and TRBJ2-7; 10 positions match TRBD1. The CDR3 is 15 residues long. Germline V gene sequence: CDR1 SGDLS, CDR2 YYNGEE. V trimming: 3 bases; J trimming: 3 bases; junction bases outside the gene matches: 6. CDR3 amino acids: CASSEWDRGGYEQYF. In DNA form, the CDR3 reads TGTGCCAGCAGCGAGTGGGACAGGGGTGGCTACGAGCAGTACTTC.

J is TRBJ1-2 and V is TRBV5-1; 7 nucleotides align to TRBD1. This CDR3 comprises 14 residues. Germline V gene data show CDR1 as SGHRS and CDR2 as YFSETQ. V trimming: 0 bases; J trimming: 7 bases; junction bases outside the gene matches: 6. CDR3 nucleotide sequence: TGCGCCAGCAGCTTGGGGTCGGCAGGGGGTGGCTACACCTTC. Its translation is CASSLGSAGGGYTF.

This clone was seen only a few times. The chain has TRBV28 and TRBJ1-2, with D maybe TRBD1 (5 bases). The CDR3 loop spans 14 amino acids. The V end was cut by 4 bases, the J end by 4 bases, with 13 bases between. The germline V gene has CDR1 MDHEN and CDR2 SYDVKM. The chain's CDR3 is CASSSSREGYGYTF. CDR3 DNA: TGTGCCAGCAGTTCTTCCAGGGAAGGCTATGGCTACACCTTC.

The gene calls are TRBV5-1 and TRBJ2-5, with D possibly TRBD2 on 6 matching bases. Between the trimmed V and J ends, which lost 4 bases and 4 bases, there was a span of 17 bases. This CDR3 has 15 amino acids. Looked up from germline, CDR1 is SGHRS and CDR2 is YFSETQ. The CDR3 reads CASSQTTRSGETQYF. CDR3 coding DNA: TGCGCCAGCAGCCAAACGACTAGGTCGGGAGAGACCCAGTACTTC.

This chain uses TRBV7-3 with TRBJ2-3; 11 nucleotides agree with TRBD2. The CDR3 consists of 16 residues. Germline CDR1 and CDR2: SGHTA and FQGTGA. V lost 1 base, J lost 5 bases, and 5 bases stayed unmatched. CDR3 sequence: CASSLSGSGRGDTQYF. As DNA, the CDR3 is TGTGCCAGCAGCTTAAGCGGTAGCGGGAGGGGAGATACGCAGTATTTT. Full variable domain (remainder filled in from reference TRBV7-3 and TRBJ2-3): GAGVSQTPSNKVTEKGKYVELRCDPISGHTALYWYRQSLGQGPEFLIYFQGTGAADDSGLPNDRFFAVRPEGSVSTLKIQRTERGDSAVYLCASSLSGSGRGDTQYFGPGTRLTVL.

The chain carries TRBV29-1 and TRBJ2-1, with TRBD1 matching over 8 bases. The V segment lost 0 bases and the J segment 5 bases; nucleotides outside the gene matches: 9. Germline V lookup: CDR1 SQVTM, CDR2 ANQGSEA. This CDR3 region has 16 residues. CDR3 bases: TGCAGCGTTGAAGACGATGGGGGACAGGATGACAATGAGCAGTTCTTC. It translates to CSVEDDGGQDDNEQFF.

This clone was observed a handful of times. One junction end disagrees with the germline gene, perhaps due to a read error. The chain uses TRBV7-3 and TRBJ2-2, with 9 bases fitting TRBD2. The germline V gene encodes CDR1 SGHTA and CDR2 FQGTGA. The CDR3 sequence is 17 residues long. Here the CDR3 DNA reads TGTGCCAGCAGCCGTGGGCCTAGCGGGGCCTCCGGGGGGGGGCTGTTTTTT. Amino acid sequence: CASSRGPSGASGGGLFF.

The DNA of the CDR3 is TGCGCCAGCAGCCGCGGGGGGGAGGAGGAGACCCAGTACTTC. Encoded protein: CASSRGGEEETQYF. This chain uses TRBV5-1 with TRBJ2-5; 9 bases align to TRBD2. Germline loops: CDR1 SGHRS, CDR2 YFSETQ. This CDR3 spans 14 amino acids. The V and J ends lost 4 bases and 5 bases, in that order; junction bases with no gene match: 6.

The chain links TRBV28 to TRBJ2-5, with D perhaps matching TRBD1 (6 bases). CDR3 length: 15 amino acids. The V and J ends lost 6 bases and 1 base respectively, with 15 bases between them. Germline CDR1 reads MDHEN; CDR2 reads SYDVKM. CDR3 amino acids: CASSPGVGRQETQYF. CDR3 bases: TGTGCCAGCAGCCCAGGGGTCGGTCGCCAAGAGACCCAGTACTTC.

This clone has just a few counts. V and J are TRBV2 and TRBJ2-3; 15 bases line up with TRBD2. V shed 0 bases and J 3 bases; nucleotides not matched to a gene: 4. Germline lookup yields CDR1 SNHLY and CDR2 FYNNEI. The CDR3 spans 18 residues. As DNA, the CDR3 is TGTGCCAGCAGTGAAGCCGGGACTAGCGGGAGGTTGACAGATACGCAGTATTTT. This sequence encodes CASSEAGTSGRLTDTQYF.

This clone was found a few times. The chain couples TRBV7-2 to TRBJ2-5; 8 positions match TRBD1. After removal of 3 bases from V and 2 bases from J, the junction contained 2 bases not matched to a gene. The CDR3 extends over 14 amino acids. The germline V gene has CDR1 SGHTA and CDR2 FQGNSA. The CDR3 DNA reads TGTGCCAGCAGCTTCGGGACAGGACAAGAGACCCAGTACTTC. This encodes CASSFGTGQETQYF.

The rearrangement uses TRBV4-2 and TRBJ1-2; D is undetermined. Trimming cost V 0 bases and J 6 bases, with 11 bases left between them. The CDR3 is 14 amino acids. CDR1 is LGHNA and CDR2 is YNFKEQ in the germline V gene. In nucleotides, the CDR3 is TGTGCCAGCAGCCAAGATCTAGCGGTGGATGGCTACACCTTC. Translating it yields CASSQDLAVDGYTF.

The CDR3 nucleotides read TGCGCCAGCACAGGACTAGCGGGAGACAATGAGCAGTTCTTC. Translating it yields CASTGLAGDNEQFF. The chain has TRBV5-1 and TRBJ2-1; 13 bases match TRBD2. Germline CDR1 SGHRS, CDR2 YFSETQ. J was trimmed by 5 bases and V by 6 bases; bases with no gene match: 2. The CDR3 length is 14 residues.

This chain uses TRBV28 with TRBJ1-2, with TRBD1 as a possible D gene (5 bases). This CDR3 has 13 residues. Germline CDR1 and CDR2: MDHEN and SYDVKM. V was pared by 10 bases and J by 8 bases, with 20 bases between. DNA for the CDR3: TGTGCCACCCTACAGGAGGGGTCCCTAGGCTACACCTTC. This codes for CATLQEGSLGYTF.

This sequence joins TRBV6-4 and TRBJ1-1, with TRBD1 identical over 9 bases. The length of the CDR3 is 15 residues. The V and J ends lost 4 bases and 9 bases, in that order; junction bases with no gene match: 12. The germline CDR1 and CDR2 sequences are MRHNA and SNTAGT. The CDR3 reads CASSASGGTGNQAFF. The CDR3 DNA reads as TGTGCCAGCAGTGCCTCCGGTGGGACAGGGAATCAAGCTTTCTTT.

The chain is built from TRBV5-6 and TRBJ2-7, with a possible D match to TRBD1 (6 bases). V lost 5 bases, J lost 4 bases, and 19 bases lay in between. This CDR3 is 15 amino acids long. Germline V gives CDR1 SGHDT, CDR2 YYEEEE. CDR3 region: CASRQTGTPGYEQYF. CDR3 in DNA: TGTGCCAGCAGGCAAACCGGGACACCCGGTTACGAGCAGTACTTC.